This T cell receptor (beta chain) came from a study of T cell repertoires in cytomegalovirus infection. As regards this clonotype: Antigen: not known.

Germline V gene sequence: CDR1 SGHNT, CDR2 YYREEE (reference sequence). Trimming left V 3 bases short and J 1 base short, with 15 bases between. The CDR3 contains 16 residues. TCRdb re-analysed the reads in MiXCR, keeping a single row per CDR3 protein. Of 450,000 to 550,000 distinct CDR3 sequences listed, approximately 40% are singletons. The chain couples TRBV5-4 to TRBJ2-3; possible D gene TRBD2, 7 bases. This sample comprised cultured PBMCs, obtained from culture after CMV antigen stimulation. The origin of this receptor is a human donor in good health (CMV status not recorded). Some clones in this sample may be carry-over from other donors' samples. CDR3 nucleotides: TGTGCCAGCAGCTCCCAGGCGGGGGCGGGCACAGATACGCAGTATTTT. It codes for CASSSQAGAGTDTQYF.